The rows below give T cell receptor beta chains drawn from one sample of a study of cytomegalovirus exposure and HLA in healthy donors. Assay: immunoSEQ multiplex PCR; the TCRdb copy retains only in-frame clones and omits some. Its listing shows about 67,000 clones. Sequenced: PBMCs. Receptor source: a boy aged 10-17 years in good health and CMV-seronegative. CDR3s include the opening cysteine and the closing phenylalanine or tryptophan. A D gene is named only where the DNA matches it firmly.

V,D,J,DNA,CDR3
TRBV4-1,TRBD1,TRBJ1-4,TGCGCCAGCAGCCAAGGGACAGGGGAAAGAGAAAAACTGTTTTTT,CASSQGTGEREKLFF
TRBV13,.,TRBJ1-1,TGTGCCAGCAGCTTAGGCGACAGGATGAACACTGAAGCTTTCTTT,CASSLGDRMNTEAFF
TRBV7-2,TRBD2,TRBJ2-3,TGTGCCAGCAGAAGCGGGAGTAGATTGGGAGATACGCAGTATTTT,CASRSGSRLGDTQYF
TRBV6-1,.,TRBJ2-1,TGTGCCAGCAGTGAGGGCTTTGTCTCCTACAATGAGCAGTTCTTC,CASSEGFVSYNEQFF
TRBV5-6,TRBD1,TRBJ2-3,TGTGCCAGCAGCTCCGGGACAGGGGGCGAGGTCGAGGCAGATACGCAGTATTTT,CASSSGTGGEVEADTQYF
TRBV6-5,TRBD1,TRBJ1-4,TGTGCCAGCAGGATGGGACAGGGAAGGGAAAAACTGTTTTTT,CASRMGQGREKLFF
TRBV6-6,TRBD2,TRBJ2-3,TGTGCCAGCAGTAACGTGGCCGGGACTAGCGGAGATACGCAGTATTTT,CASSNVAGTSGDTQYF
TRBV4-1,.,TRBJ1-5,TGCGCCAGCAGCCAAGATAGAGCGGATAATCAGCCCCAGCATTTT,CASSQDRADNQPQHF
TRBV19,.,TRBJ1-2,TGTGCCAGTAGTCCCACAGCATGGTCTGGCTACACCTTC,CASSPTAWSGYTF
TRBV11-2,.,TRBJ2-1,TGTGCCAGCAGCTTTATCAATGAGCAGTTCTTC,CASSFINEQFF